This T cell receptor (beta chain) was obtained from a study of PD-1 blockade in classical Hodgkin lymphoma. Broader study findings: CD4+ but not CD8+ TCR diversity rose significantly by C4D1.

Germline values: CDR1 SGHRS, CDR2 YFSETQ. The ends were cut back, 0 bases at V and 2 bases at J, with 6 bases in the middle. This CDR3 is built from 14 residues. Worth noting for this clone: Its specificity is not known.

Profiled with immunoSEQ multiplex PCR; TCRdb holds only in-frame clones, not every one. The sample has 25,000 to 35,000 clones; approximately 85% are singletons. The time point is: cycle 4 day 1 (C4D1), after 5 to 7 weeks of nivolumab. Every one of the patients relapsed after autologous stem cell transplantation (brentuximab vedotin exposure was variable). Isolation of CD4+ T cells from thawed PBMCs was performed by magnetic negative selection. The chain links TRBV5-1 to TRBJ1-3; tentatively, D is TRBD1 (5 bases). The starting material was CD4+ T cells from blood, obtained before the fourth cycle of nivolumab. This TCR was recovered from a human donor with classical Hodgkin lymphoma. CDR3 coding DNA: TGCGCCAGCAGCTTGGCGGGGCCTGGAAACACCATATATTTT. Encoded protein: CASSLAGPGNTIYF.